These 25 T cell receptor beta chains were all obtained from the same sample, sequenced in a study of blood T cell repertoires in COVID-19. Clones were read by immunoSEQ multiplex PCR, and TCRdb kept only the in-frame ones, dropping some. Counted here are about 330,000 clones, 86% occurring once; the ten biggest clones make up around 1.6%. What was sequenced was peripheral blood. The receptors here all came from a woman aged 50 to 65 with acute or convalescent COVID-19.

CDR3 DNA sequence: TGTGCCAGCAGTTTAAACGCGGGGGAAAAACTGTTTTTT. Translating gives CASSLNAGEKLFF. The V gene is TRBV12-3 or TRBV12-4, the J gene TRBJ1-4; D is uncertain. The CDR3 covers 13 residues. Trimming removed 2 bases at V and 8 bases at J, with 9 bases between.

The chain couples TRBV7-9 to TRBJ2-2; tentatively, D is TRBD1 (6 bases). The germline V gene has CDR1 SEHNR and CDR2 FQNEAQ (reference sequence). The CDR3 runs to 14 residues. Trimming removed 5 bases from V and 5 bases from J, with 12 bases in between. In DNA, the CDR3 is TGTGCCAGCAGCAACAGGGTCGGGACCGGGGAGCTGTTTTTT. It encodes CASSNRVGTGELFF.

This clone showed up just a few times. The gene calls are TRBV3-1 (or the pseudogene TRBV3-2) and TRBJ1-1, with no clear D. The CDR3 runs 17 residues. Germline CDR1 and CDR2: LGHDT and YNNKEL (reference sequence). Trimming cost V 4 bases and J 0 bases, with 18 bases left between them. The CDR3 nucleotides are TGTGCCAGCAGCCCGCGGACTGCTCTAAATTTGAACACTGAAGCTTTCTTT. Encoded protein: CASSPRTALNLNTEAFF.

The chain joins TRBV7-2 to TRBJ1-2; 8 bases align to TRBD1. V gave up 6 bases and J gave up 6 bases; unmatched junction bases: 6. CDR1 is SGHTA, CDR2 FQGNSA, per germline. CDR3 length: 13 amino acids. The CDR3 bases are TGTGCCAGCAGTCATTCGACAGGGGATGGCTACACCTTC. It yields the protein CASSHSTGDGYTF. Full variable domain (missing parts from reference TRBV7-2 and TRBJ1-2): GAGVSQSPSNKVTEKGKDVELRCDPISGHTALYWYRQSLGQGLEFLIYFQGNSAPDKSGLPSDRFSAERTGGSVSTLTIQRTQQEDSAVYLCASSHSTGDGYTFGSGTRLTVV.

The rearrangement uses TRBV12-3 or TRBV12-4 and TRBJ1-6, with no clear D. The V end lost 8 bases, the J end lost 8 bases, and 13 bases lay between the germline ends. The CDR3 length is 13 residues. CDR3 amino acids: CASGPWADSPLHF. As DNA, the CDR3 is TGTGCCAGCGGGCCATGGGCCGATTCACCCCTCCACTTT.

The chain carries TRBV7-6 and TRBJ2-7, with TRBD2 identical over 7 bases. Germline CDR1 reads SGHVS; CDR2 reads FNYEAQ. The CDR3 runs to 15 residues. Trimming removed 1 base from V and 2 bases from J; junction bases left unmatched: 5. In DNA, the CDR3 is TGTGCCAGCAGCTTAGGGTCTAGCGGCCCCTACGAGCAGTACTTC. Encoded protein: CASSLGSSGPYEQYF.

This clone was seen a single time. The CDR3 sequence: CASSSHTIENTEAFF. CDR3 in DNA: TGCGCCAGCAGCTCCCACACGATTGAGAACACTGAAGCTTTCTTT. V is TRBV5-1 and J is TRBJ1-1; unclear D gene. This CDR3 has 15 residues. The V gene lost 3 bases and the J gene lost 1 base, with 13 bases spanning the gap. Germline V lookup: CDR1 SGHRS, CDR2 YFSETQ.

This clone was picked up a small number of times. The V gene is TRBV19, the J gene TRBJ1-4; 7 bases align to TRBD1. CDR1 is LNHDA and CDR2 is SQIVND in the germline V gene (reference sequence). With V trimmed by 9 bases and J by 4 bases, 8 bases remained unmatched. The CDR3 contains 14 residues. The chain's CDR3 is CASSDRESNEKLFF. CDR3 coding DNA: TGTGCCAGCTCTGACAGGGAGAGTAATGAAAAACTGTTTTTT.

The chain carries TRBV5-4 and TRBJ2-6, with 9 bases matching TRBD1. The CDR3 length is 17 residues. The V gene's germline CDR1 is SGHNT and CDR2 YYREEE (reference sequence). Trimming at V came to 5 bases and at J to 4 bases, leaving 10 bases not matched to a gene. CDR3 DNA: TGTGCCAGCAGACCGACAGGGGGGTCTTCGGGGGCCAACGTCCTGACTTTC. Translation gives CASRPTGGSSGANVLTF.

Turning to this clone: This sample also contains other DNA sequences that code for the same CDR3. This chain connects TRBV29-1 to TRBJ1-2, with unresolved D. CDR3 length equals 10 residues. Looked up from germline, CDR1 is SQVTM and CDR2 is ANQGSEA. Trimming shortened V by 3 bases and J by 8 bases, and 7 bases separated the two germline ends. CDR3 residues: CSVETGGYTF. The DNA for the CDR3 is TGCAGCGTTGAGACCGGGGGCTACACCTTC.

CDR3 DNA sequence: TGTGCCAGCAGCGCCTGGGACAGCCTCCTACGAGAGCAGTACTTC. Protein sequence: CASSAWDSLLREQYF. The chain employs TRBV9 and TRBJ2-7; TRBD1 agrees at 7 bases. The CDR3 has 15 amino acids. J gave up 7 bases and V 3 bases, and 13 bases lay outside the gene matches. Germline CDR1 reads SGDLS; CDR2 reads YYNGEE.

V is TRBV2 and J is TRBJ1-2; no firm D call. The CDR3 has 14 residues. Germline V lookup: CDR1 SNHLY, CDR2 FYNNEI. The V end was cut by 10 bases, the J end by 4 bases, with 19 bases between. The chain's CDR3 is CATRLGEGGYGYTF. Written as DNA, the CDR3 is TGTGCCACCCGACTGGGTGAGGGCGGCTATGGCTACACCTTC.

The chain carries TRBV7-9 and TRBJ1-3, with a weak D call TRBD1 (5 bases). Per the germline V gene, CDR1 is SEHNR and CDR2 is FQNEAQ (reference sequence). V was clipped by 3 bases and J by 7 bases, with 13 bases between them. The CDR3 consists of 14 residues. The CDR3 nucleotides read TGTGCCAGCAGCTTCCCGGGGGTTGGGAACACCATATATTTT. It is translated as CASSFPGVGNTIYF.

This chain connects TRBV11-3 to TRBJ2-1; TRBD2 matches 10 bases. The V gene's germline CDR1 is SGHNT and CDR2 YENEEA. The CDR3 has 16 residues. V shed 0 bases, J shed 7 bases, and the junction held 6 bases outside the gene matches. The CDR3 reads CASSLDASGSGNEQFF. CDR3 bases: TGTGCCAGCAGCTTAGACGCTAGCGGGAGCGGTAATGAGCAGTTCTTC.

As concerns this clone: This sample includes further DNA sequences coding for the same CDR3. V usage is TRBV28 and J usage is TRBJ1-4; weak D call: TRBD1 (5 bases). Per germline, CDR1 MDHEN and CDR2 SYDVKM. CDR3 length: 15 residues. V was shortened by 5 bases and J by 0 bases, with 10 bases between the two germline ends. The CDR3 nucleotides read TGTGCCAGCAGTCCCGGGGGGGCAACTAATGAAAAACTGTTTTTT. It specifies CASSPGGATNEKLFF.

This clone was found once. This sequence joins TRBV12-3 or TRBV12-4 and TRBJ1-3; the D is unclear. CDR3 length: 13 residues. V lost 7 bases and J 0 bases, leaving 7 bases between the germline ends. The CDR3 spells CASTAGSGNTIYF. The CDR3 bases are TGTGCCAGCACGGCAGGCTCTGGAAACACCATATATTTT.

This clone turned up a few times. The chain recombines TRBV11-3 with TRBJ2-6, with 7 bases identical to TRBD1. V shed 7 bases and J 4 bases; nucleotides not matched to a gene: 7. Germline V lookup: CDR1 SGHNT, CDR2 YENEEA. There are 15 residues in the CDR3. CDR3 loop: CASTEGGAGANVLTF. In DNA form, the CDR3 reads TGTGCCAGCACGGAAGGGGGCGCCGGGGCCAACGTCCTGACTTTC.

This rearrangement joins TRBV2 to TRBJ1-1; possible D gene TRBD1, 6 bases. V lost 8 bases and J lost 0, with 10 bases in between. Germline loops: CDR1 SNHLY, CDR2 FYNNEI. This CDR3 has 13 amino acids. CDR3 nucleotide sequence: TGTGCCAGCGGGACAAGTATGAACACTGAAGCTTTCTTT. Its protein is CASGTSMNTEAFF.

The chain uses TRBV27 and TRBJ2-3, with 8 bases lining up with TRBD2. Germline assignment: CDR1 MNHEY and CDR2 SMNVEV (reference sequence). Trimming took 7 bases from V and 4 from J; bases not matched to a gene: 13. The CDR3 has 16 residues. The CDR3, as DNA: TGTGCCAGCAAATTAGCGGGGTCGACCGGCGCAGATACGCAGTATTTT. Translated: CASKLAGSTGADTQYF.

V gene TRBV7-3 combines with J gene TRBJ2-2; 7 positions match TRBD2. In germline, CDR1 is SGHTA, CDR2 FQGTGA. This CDR3 is built from 12 residues. V gave up 8 bases and J gave up 5 bases; unmatched junction bases: 2. CDR3 in amino acids: CASGRGTGELFF. The DNA of the CDR3 is TGTGCCAGCGGGAGGGGTACCGGGGAGCTGTTTTTT. The whole variable domain, filled in from reference TRBV7-3 and TRBJ2-2, reads GAGVSQTPSNKVTEKGKYVELRCDPISGHTALYWYRQSLGQGPEFLIYFQGTGAADDSGLPNDRFFAVRPEGSVSTLKIQRTERGDSAVYLCASGRGTGELFFGEGSRLTVL.

This chain links TRBV20-1 with TRBJ2-2, with D tentatively TRBD1 (5 bases). CDR1 is DFQATT, CDR2 SNEGSKA, per germline (reference sequence). Trimming left V 3 bases short and J 2 bases short, with 16 bases between. This CDR3 is 16 amino acids long. Here the CDR3 reads CSASRVGHFNTGELFF. DNA for the CDR3: TGCAGTGCTAGTCGAGTCGGACACTTTAACACCGGGGAGCTGTTTTTT.

This chain connects TRBV20-1 to TRBJ2-7; D is perhaps TRBD2 (6 bases). Germline V CDR1 and CDR2: DFQATT, SNEGSKA (reference sequence). The CDR3 covers 13 residues. Trimming took off 3 bases at V and 3 bases at J, with 12 bases between the two ends. CDR3 amino acids: CSASTGEGYEQYF. For the CDR3, the DNA is TGCAGTGCTAGTACGGGAGAGGGCTACGAGCAGTACTTC.

A remark on this clone: Compared with germline, one end of the junction differs, possibly owing to a read error. V is TRBV2 and J is TRBJ1-2; 10 bases line up with TRBD1. The CDR3 loop spans 14 amino acids. CDR1 and CDR2 (germline): SNHLY, FYNNEI. CDR3 sequence (DNA): TGTGCCAGCAGAGGGACAGGGGATTACTACGGCTACACCTTC. This codes for CASRGTGDYYGYTF. The whole variable domain, filled in from reference TRBV2 and TRBJ1-2, reads EPEVTQTPSHQVTQMGQEVILRCVPISNHLYFYWYRQILGQKVEFLVSFYNNEISEKSEIFDDQFSVERPDGSNFTLKIRSTKLEDSAMYFCASRGTGDYYGYTFGSGTRLTVV.

V usage is TRBV7-9 and J usage is TRBJ2-1; TRBD1 agrees at 7 bases. Germline CDR1 reads SEHNR; CDR2 reads FQNEAQ (reference sequence). J lost 1 base, V lost 2 bases, and 8 bases had no gene match. The CDR3 consists of 17 residues. CDR3 loop: CASSLRLGGNSYNEQFF. As DNA, the CDR3 is TGTGCCAGCAGCTTACGTTTAGGGGGCAATTCCTACAATGAGCAGTTCTTC. Full variable domain (remainder filled in from reference TRBV7-9 and TRBJ2-1): DTGVSQNPRHKITKRGQNVTFRCDPISEHNRLYWYRQTLGQGPEFLTYFQNEAQLEKSRLLSDRFSAERPKGSFSTLEIQRTEQGDSAMYLCASSLRLGGNSYNEQFFGPGTRLTVL.

The chain couples TRBV7-9 to TRBJ1-6; the D is unclear. V was cut by 5 bases and J by 5 bases, with 19 bases left in between. From germline, CDR1 is SEHNR and CDR2 FQNEAQ (reference sequence). CDR3 length: 17 residues. This CDR3 reads CASSPFSGQSDNSPLHF. CDR3 nucleotides: TGTGCCAGCAGCCCTTTTTCTGGGCAGTCTGATAATTCACCCCTCCACTTT.